Listed here is a single T cell receptor beta chain. The antigen remains undetermined. The sample belongs to a study of shared clonotypes between healthy human individuals. Each donor was a Caucasian adult residing in Nashville, Tennessee. Assay: immunoSEQ multiplex PCR; the TCRdb copy retains only in-frame clones and omits some. Here the sample spans 2 million to 3 million clones, over 85% being singletons. Study-wide points: The study drew on few donors, limiting represented genetic and exposure-history diversity.

The CDR3 contains 16 residues. Deletions cut 1 base from V and 2 bases from J, with 14 bases between. The germline gives CDR1 MDHEN, CDR2 SYDVKM. Sequenced: naive CD4+ T cells from PBMCs. The subset here: CD45RA+ positively selected. The V call is TRBV28, the J call TRBJ2-5; TRBD2 might be the D (5 bases). The sequence came from a man between 18 and 29 years old in good health. Some clones in this sample may be carry-over from other donors' samples. In DNA form, the CDR3 reads TGTGCCAGCAGTTTATACGGGAAGTCCGTGCAAGAGACCCAGTACTTC. It codes for CASSLYGKSVQETQYF.